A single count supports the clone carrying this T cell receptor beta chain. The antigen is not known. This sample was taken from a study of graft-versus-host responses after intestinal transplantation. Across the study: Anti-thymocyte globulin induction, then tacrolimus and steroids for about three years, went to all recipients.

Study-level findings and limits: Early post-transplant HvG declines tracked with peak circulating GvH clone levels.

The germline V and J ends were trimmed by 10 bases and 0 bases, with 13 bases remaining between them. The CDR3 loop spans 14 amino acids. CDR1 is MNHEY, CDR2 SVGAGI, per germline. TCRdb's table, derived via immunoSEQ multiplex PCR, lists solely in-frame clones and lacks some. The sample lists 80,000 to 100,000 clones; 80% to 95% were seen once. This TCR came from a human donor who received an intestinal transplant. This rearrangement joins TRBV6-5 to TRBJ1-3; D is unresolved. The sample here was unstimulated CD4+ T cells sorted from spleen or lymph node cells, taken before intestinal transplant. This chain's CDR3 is CATRWANSGNTIYF. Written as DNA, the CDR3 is TGTGCCACCCGTTGGGCAAACTCTGGAAACACCATATATTTT.